These 20 T cell receptor beta chains were all obtained from the same sample, sequenced in a study of T cells after yellow fever vaccination. TCRdb recomputed calls from the 5' RACE reads with MiXCR, one row per CDR3 protein. The sample includes about 310,000 distinct CDR3 sequences, around 4% seen only once; the top ten take about a quarter. This material consisted of PBMCs, taken on the day of the yellow fever booster vaccination. These receptors were collected from a man between 18 and 29 years old who received the YFV17D yellow fever vaccine.

The sample holds many counts of this clonotype. The chain joins TRBV14 to TRBJ2-1, with D possibly matching TRBD2 (6 bases). V lost 2 bases, J lost 9 bases, and 17 bases lay in between. CDR1 and CDR2 from the germline V gene are SGHDN and FVKESK. CDR3 length: 15 amino acids. CDR3 DNA sequence: TGTGCCAGCAGCCAATGGGAGGTGTACTCCTTTGAGCAGTTCTTC. Amino acid sequence: CASSQWEVYSFEQFF.

This clonotype was seen a handful of times. The chain combines TRBV18 with TRBJ2-5; D perhaps matches TRBD2 (5 bases). This CDR3 region has 12 residues. Looked up from germline, CDR1 is KGHSH and CDR2 is LQKENI. V was shortened by 3 bases and J by 5 bases, with 7 bases between the two germline ends. The DNA of the CDR3 is TGTGCCAGCTCACCTAGCGATGAGACCCAGTACTTC. Translating gives CASSPSDETQYF.

V is TRBV7-2 and J is TRBJ2-7, with 12 bases that match TRBD2. Germline values: CDR1 SGHTA, CDR2 FQGNSA. CDR3 length: 17 amino acids. J lost 5 bases, V lost 4 bases, and 12 bases had no gene match. CDR3 amino acids: CASSSYWLLAGGHEQYF. The DNA of the CDR3 is TGTGCCAGCAGCTCGTATTGGCTGCTAGCGGGGGGGCACGAGCAGTACTTC.

This clonotype came up a few times. This chain connects TRBV28 to TRBJ2-1; TRBD2 matches at 10 bases. The CDR3 extends over 15 amino acids. Germline assignment: CDR1 MDHEN and CDR2 SYDVKM. V trimming: 3 bases; J trimming: 9 bases; junction bases outside the gene matches: 8. The CDR3 bases are TGTGCCAGCAGTTTCCCAGCGGGGGGGCCGGGTGAGCAGTTCTTC. Amino acids: CASSFPAGGPGEQFF.

The V call is TRBV9, the J call TRBJ2-7, with a tentative D call TRBD1 (5 bases). Germline lookup yields CDR1 SGDLS and CDR2 YYNGEE. Trimming stripped 0 bases from V and 4 bases from J, with 14 bases between. CDR3 length: 15 residues. The CDR3 nucleotides are TGTGCCAGCAGCGTAGTGGCCAGGGCCCCTTACGAGCAGTACGTC. This translates into CASSVVARAPYEQYV.

This clonotype was counted at least ten times. J is TRBJ2-1 and V is TRBV7-9; TRBD1 agrees at 10 bases. Germline lookup yields CDR1 SEHNR and CDR2 FQNEAQ (reference sequence). The CDR3 has 16 amino acids. Germline trimming cut 2 bases from V and 8 bases from J; bases unmatched to any gene: 9. CDR3 amino acids: CASSLPGQGWEDEQFF. DNA of the CDR3: TGTGCCAGCAGCTTACCGGGACAGGGGTGGGAGGATGAGCAGTTCTTC.

In its sample, this clonotype was seen a few times. The gene calls are TRBV20-1 and TRBJ1-1; D is unresolved. Germline CDR1 is DFQATT and CDR2 is SNEGSKA (reference sequence). Trimming took 4 bases from V and 0 from J, leaving 12 bases between them. CDR3 size: 14 residues. CDR3 sequence reads: CSAIAGRMNTEAFF. The DNA of the CDR3 is TGCAGTGCTATTGCGGGGAGGATGAACACTGAAGCTTTCTTT.

This clonotype was recorded many times. This chain uses TRBV6-6 with TRBJ1-1; a possible D gene is TRBD1 (5 bases). Germline CDR1 is MNHNY and CDR2 is SVGAGI (reference sequence). Trimming took off 4 bases at V and 11 bases at J, with 14 bases between the two ends. The CDR3 runs 12 residues. The CDR3, as DNA: TGTGCCAGCAGTTCTACCGGACATTCCGCTTTCTTT. As protein: CASSSTGHSAFF.

This clonotype has ten or more counts. The chain carries TRBV7-2 and TRBJ2-3, with D unclear. Germline CDR1 is SGHTA and CDR2 is FQGNSA. This CDR3 is built from 13 residues. V lost 8 bases and J 2 bases, leaving 11 bases between the germline ends. CDR3 in DNA: TGTGCCAGCCGTCGAGACCTCACAGATACGCAGTATTTT. Its translation: CASRRDLTDTQYF.

There are many counts of this clonotype. V is TRBV12-3 or TRBV12-4 and J is TRBJ2-3, with 9 bases fitting TRBD2. V was pared by 0 bases and J by 1 base, with 2 bases of the junction left unmatched. The CDR3 extends over 16 amino acids. CDR3 residues: CASSLAVAGGTDTQYF. In nucleotides, the CDR3 is TGTGCCAGCAGTTTAGCGGTAGCGGGGGGCACAGATACGCAGTATTTT.

The chain uses TRBV29-1 and TRBJ1-2, with D unclear. The V gene's germline CDR1 is SQVTM and CDR2 ANQGSEA. CDR3 size: 11 residues. V was shortened by 8 bases and J by 10 bases, with 17 bases between the two germline ends. This CDR3 is CSHSEGPFYTF. The CDR3 DNA sequence: TGCAGCCACTCAGAGGGCCCGTTCTACACCTTC.

The CDR3 nucleotides are TGTGCCAGCAGTAATACCGGGACAGTAAATCAGCCCCAGCATTTT. Translated, it gives CASSNTGTVNQPQHF. V usage is TRBV6-5 and J usage is TRBJ1-5; TRBD1 agrees at 7 bases. CDR3 length equals 15 residues. Germline CDR1 is MNHEY and CDR2 is SVGAGI. V was clipped by 5 bases and J by 4 bases; unmatched bases: 8.

This clonotype was counted at least ten times. V gene TRBV18 combines with J gene TRBJ2-5; TRBD1 agrees at 7 bases. Germline-derived CDR1 and CDR2 are KGHSH and LQKENI. V shed 5 bases, J shed 4 bases, and the junction held 10 bases outside the gene matches. The CDR3 totals 15 residues. The CDR3 reads CASSDSTGTAETQYF. The CDR3 bases are TGTGCCAGCTCAGATTCGACGGGGACAGCAGAGACCCAGTACTTC. Based on the CDR3 plus reference TRBV18 and TRBJ2-5, the full variable domain is NAGVMQNPRHLVRRRGQEARLRCSPMKGHSHVYWYRQLPEEGLKFMVYLQKENIIDESGMPKERFSAEFPKEGPSILRIQQVVRGDSAAYFCASSDSTGTAETQYFGPGTRLLVL.

This clonotype was detected a few times. The chain has TRBV5-6 and TRBJ2-7; D is undetermined. In germline, CDR1 is SGHDT, CDR2 YYEEEE. The CDR3 consists of 15 residues. V gave up 5 bases and J gave up 2 bases, with 17 bases separating them. The CDR3 sequence: CASRHVGKRTYEQYV. Written as DNA, the CDR3 is TGTGCCAGCAGACACGTAGGGAAACGAACCTACGAGCAGTACGTC.

This clonotype was observed at least ten times. The CDR3 DNA reads as TGCGCCAGCAGCCAAGGTACGACCCAGGCGTACAATGAGCAGTTCTTC. It yields the protein CASSQGTTQAYNEQFF. The chain combines TRBV4-3 with TRBJ2-1; D gene uncertain. The CDR3 is made up of 16 amino acids. V was shortened by 1 base and J by 4 bases, with 14 bases between the two germline ends. From germline, CDR1 is LGHNA and CDR2 YSLEER.

The J gene is TRBJ2-1, the V gene TRBV7-6, with a weak D call TRBD2 (6 bases). V lost 5 bases, J lost 8 bases, and 13 bases lay in between. Germline CDR1 is SGHVS and CDR2 is FNYEAQ. This CDR3 is 13 amino acids long. CDR3 residues: CASSGGIGDEQFF. The CDR3 region has the DNA TGTGCCAGCAGCGGGGGGATAGGGGATGAGCAGTTCTTC.

This clonotype was observed at least ten times. The CDR3 sequence is CASSTGAYEQYF. The CDR3 coding sequence is TGTGCCAGCAGTACAGGTGCCTACGAGCAGTACTTC. The chain couples TRBV2 to TRBJ2-7; TRBD1 might be the D (5 bases). The CDR3 length is 12 residues. V was shortened by 5 bases and J by 2 bases, with 7 bases between the two germline ends. Germline-derived CDR1 and CDR2 are SNHLY and FYNNEI.

This clonotype showed up many times. The CDR3 here is CASIMGGGYTF. DNA of the CDR3: TGTGCCAGCATAATGGGGGGAGGCTACACCTTC. The chain carries TRBV6-6 and TRBJ1-2, with D perhaps matching TRBD1 (5 bases). CDR3 size: 11 residues. The germline V gene has CDR1 MNHNY and CDR2 SVGAGI (reference sequence). V lost 7 bases and J 8 bases, leaving 11 bases between the germline ends.

This chain connects TRBV5-1 to TRBJ1-2; D remains unclear. This CDR3 comprises 14 residues. CDR1 is SGHRS and CDR2 is YFSETQ in the germline V gene. With 4 bases removed from V and 4 bases from J, the gap between germline ends came to 14 bases. CDR3 protein: CASSLLDASYGYTF. CDR3 DNA sequence: TGCGCCAGCAGCCTCCTGGACGCTTCCTATGGCTACACCTTC.

This clonotype occurred a few times. The V and J genes are TRBV20-1 and TRBJ1-4; D is possibly TRBD1 (6 bases). V was pared by 2 bases and J by 4 bases, with 14 bases between. This CDR3 is built from 15 residues. Germline CDR1 is DFQATT and CDR2 is SNEGSKA (reference sequence). The CDR3 DNA reads TGCAGTGCTAGACCCTTGACAGGACGTAATGAAAAACTGTTTTTT. This gives the protein CSARPLTGRNEKLFF.